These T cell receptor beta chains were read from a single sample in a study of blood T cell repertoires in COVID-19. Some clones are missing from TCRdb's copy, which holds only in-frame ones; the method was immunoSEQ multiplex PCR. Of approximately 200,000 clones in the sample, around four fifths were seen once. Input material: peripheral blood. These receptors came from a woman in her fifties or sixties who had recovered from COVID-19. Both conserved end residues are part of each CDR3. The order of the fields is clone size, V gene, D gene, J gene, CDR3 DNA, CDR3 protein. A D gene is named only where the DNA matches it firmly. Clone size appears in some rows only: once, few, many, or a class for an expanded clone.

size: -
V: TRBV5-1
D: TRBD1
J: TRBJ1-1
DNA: TGCGCCAGCAGCGCAGGGGGCCCGAACACTGAAGCTTTCTTT
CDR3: CASSAGGPNTEAFF

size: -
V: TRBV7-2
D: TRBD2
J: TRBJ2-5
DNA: TGTGCCAGCAGCTTATGGGTAGCGGGGGATCAAGAGACCCAGTACTTC
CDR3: CASSLWVAGDQETQYF

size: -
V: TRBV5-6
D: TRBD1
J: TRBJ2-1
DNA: TGTGCCAGCAGCCCAGGGACAGGGACGGATGAGCAGTTCTTC
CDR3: CASSPGTGTDEQFF

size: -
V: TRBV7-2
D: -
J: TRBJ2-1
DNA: TGTGCCAGCAGCAAACTAAGAGATGAGCAGTTCTTC
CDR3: CASSKLRDEQFF

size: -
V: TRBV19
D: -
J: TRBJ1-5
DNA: TGTGCCAGTAGTCAGACTAAGTTGGATCAGCCCCAGCATTTT
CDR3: CASSQTKLDQPQHF

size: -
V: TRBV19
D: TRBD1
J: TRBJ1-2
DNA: TGTGCCAGTAGGGGACAGGGGGGCGCGTCAGGGGGCTACACCTTC
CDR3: CASRGQGGASGGYTF

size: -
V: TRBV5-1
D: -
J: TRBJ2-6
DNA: TGCGCCAGCAGCGTTGGCCTCTCTGGGGCCAACGTCCTGACTTTC
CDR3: CASSVGLSGANVLTF

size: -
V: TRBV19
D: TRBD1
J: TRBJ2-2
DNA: TGTGCCAGTAGTATGGGGACAGAGAACACCGGGGAGCTGTTTTTT
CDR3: CASSMGTENTGELFF

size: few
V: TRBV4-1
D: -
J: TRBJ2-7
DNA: TGCGCCAGCAGCCAAGAAAGGGGCTCCTACGAGCAGTACTTC
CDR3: CASSQERGSYEQYF

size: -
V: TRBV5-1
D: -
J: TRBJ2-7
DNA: TGCGCCAGCAGCTTGGGGACAGACCACGTACGGCAGTACTTC
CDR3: CASSLGTDHVRQYF

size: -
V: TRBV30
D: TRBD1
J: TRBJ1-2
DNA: TGTGCCTGGAGTTCACAGGGGTACTATGGCTACACCTTC
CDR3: CAWSSQGYYGYTF

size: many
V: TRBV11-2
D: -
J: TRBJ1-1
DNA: TGTGCCAGCAGGAGACTCAGGGCCGGCGAAGCTTTCTTT
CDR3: CASRRLRAGEAFF

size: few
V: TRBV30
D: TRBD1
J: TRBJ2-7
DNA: TGTGCCTGGAGCGCTATCGACAGGGGGTATCAGTACTTC
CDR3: CAWSAIDRGYQYF

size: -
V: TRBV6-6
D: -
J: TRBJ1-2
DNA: TGTGCCAGCAATAGATACAGGGACCCCGCCTATGGCTACACCTTC
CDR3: CASNRYRDPAYGYTF

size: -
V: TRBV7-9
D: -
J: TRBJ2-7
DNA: TGTGCCAGCAGTTCTAGGCTAGATACCTACGAGCAGTACTTC
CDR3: CASSSRLDTYEQYF

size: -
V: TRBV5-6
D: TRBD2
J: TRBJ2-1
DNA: TGTGCCAGCGTTTCGGGACTAGCGGGATACAATGAGCAGTTCTTC
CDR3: CASVSGLAGYNEQFF

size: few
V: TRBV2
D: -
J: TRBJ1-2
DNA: TGTGCCAGCAGTCCTACGACGGGGAGAGTCTATGGCTACACCTTC
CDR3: CASSPTTGRVYGYTF